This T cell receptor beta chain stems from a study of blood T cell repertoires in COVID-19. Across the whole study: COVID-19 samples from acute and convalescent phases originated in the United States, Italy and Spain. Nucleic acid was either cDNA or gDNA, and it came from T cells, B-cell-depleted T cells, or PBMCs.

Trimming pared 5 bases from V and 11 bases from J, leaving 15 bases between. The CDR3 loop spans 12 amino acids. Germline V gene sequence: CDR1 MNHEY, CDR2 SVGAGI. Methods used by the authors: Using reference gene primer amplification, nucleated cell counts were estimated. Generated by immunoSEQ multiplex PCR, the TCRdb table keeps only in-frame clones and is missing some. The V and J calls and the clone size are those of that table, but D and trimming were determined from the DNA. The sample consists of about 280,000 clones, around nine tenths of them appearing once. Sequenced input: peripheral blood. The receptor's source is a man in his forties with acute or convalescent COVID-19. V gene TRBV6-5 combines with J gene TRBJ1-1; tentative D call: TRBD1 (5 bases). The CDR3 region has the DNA TGTGCCAGCAGTCTTCAGGGAGGGTTGGCTTTCTTT. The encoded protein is CASSLQGGLAFF.